Presented here are 7 T cell receptor beta chains from one specimen sequenced in a study of cytomegalovirus exposure and HLA in healthy donors. Vbeta (60) and Jbeta (13) primers were used in the PCR. The method was immunoSEQ multiplex PCR; TCRdb's version includes in-frame clones alone and lacks a portion of them. This table has 160,000 or so clones, over 70% appearing once. The sample consisted of PBMCs. These receptors were obtained from a man younger than 35 in good health and CMV-seropositive.

The chain links TRBV30 to TRBJ2-5; 7 positions agree with TRBD1. The CDR3 is made up of 14 amino acids. CDR1 is GTSNPN, CDR2 SVGIG, per germline (reference sequence). V trimming: 1 base; J trimming: 5 bases; junction bases outside the gene matches: 7. DNA for the CDR3: TGTGCCTGGAGTGGACAGGGAAATCGGGAGACCCAGTACTTC. This sequence encodes CAWSGQGNRETQYF. Based on the CDR3 plus reference TRBV30 and TRBJ2-5, the full variable domain is SQTIHQWPATLVQPVGSPLSLECTVEGTSNPNLYWYRQAAGRGLQLLFYSVGIGQISSEVPQNLSASRPQDRQFILSSKKLLLSDSGFYLCAWSGQGNRETQYFGPGTRLLVL.

The V gene is TRBV6-5, the J gene TRBJ1-1, with 8 bases identical to TRBD1. CDR1 is MNHEY and CDR2 is SVGAGI in the germline V gene. The CDR3 consists of 15 residues. V lost 2 bases to trimming and J lost 1 base; unmatched junction nucleotides: 3. CDR3 sequence (DNA): TGTGCCAGCAGTTACCCCGGGACAGGGAACACTGAAGCTTTCTTT. Translated, it gives CASSYPGTGNTEAFF.

This chain joins TRBV9 and TRBJ2-3, with TRBD1 identical over 9 bases. The CDR3 is made up of 16 amino acids. The V and J ends lost 0 bases and 6 bases, in that order; junction bases with no gene match: 8. Germline assignment: CDR1 SGDLS and CDR2 YYNGEE. CDR3 residues: CASSVEWTGDLDTQYF. CDR3 DNA sequence: TGTGCCAGCAGCGTAGAATGGACAGGGGATTTGGATACGCAGTATTTT.

Only a few counts were recorded for this clone. Germline and junction disagree at one end, which may indicate a read error. CDR3 region: CASSEVRLLNQLQHF. The CDR3 DNA sequence: TGTGCCAGCAGTGAAGTTAGGTTACTAAATCAGCTCCAGCATTTT. V usage is TRBV6-1 and J usage is TRBJ1-5; D is unresolved. The CDR3 contains 15 residues. CDR1 is MNHNS, CDR2 SASEGT, per germline.

This rearrangement joins TRBV6-6 to TRBJ2-5; D gene ambiguous. Trimming cost V 2 bases and J 1 base, with 8 bases left between them. The CDR3 length is 14 residues. Germline V gene lookup returns CDR1 MNHNY and CDR2 SVGAGI (reference sequence). CDR3 DNA: TGTGCCAGCAGTTACGGTCAGTCCCAAGAGACCCAGTACTTC. Protein: CASSYGQSQETQYF.

The chain joins TRBV2 to TRBJ2-1, with D possibly being TRBD1 (6 bases). The CDR3 covers 14 residues. Trimming shortened V by 2 bases and J by 7 bases, and 12 bases separated the two germline ends. Germline CDR1 and CDR2: SNHLY and FYNNEI. The CDR3 loop reads CASSENRAGNEQFF. The DNA for the CDR3 is TGTGCCAGCAGTGAAAACAGGGCCGGGAATGAGCAGTTCTTC.

The chain is built from TRBV7-3 and TRBJ1-2, with TRBD1 as a possible D gene (6 bases). This CDR3 spans 13 amino acids. The germline gives CDR1 SGHTA, CDR2 FQGTGA. V shed 5 bases and J shed 8 bases, with 15 bases lying between them. CDR3 coding DNA: TGTGCCAGCAGCGACGGACAGAAAGGCGGCTACACCTTC. Translated: CASSDGQKGGYTF.